The 3 T cell receptor beta chains presented below share a single source sample, sequenced in a study of T-cell reconstitution after alpha-beta-depleted transplantation in children (dated by TCRdb to the mid-2010s). Receptor amplification or capture employed PCR. The sequencing machine was an Illumina HiSeq 2500. TCR library preparation used molecular barcoding, with unique molecular identifiers applied to normalize quantification of the TCRbeta repertoire. Using fastp trimming at Q25 and MiXCR clonotype assembly, TCRdb reanalyzed the public sequencing data and kept in-frame beta chains. Each CDR3 protein gets just one entry, which takes the most common genes and DNA from the rows behind it. The sample has about 610,000 distinct CDR3 sequences on record, under 12% of them singletons. The ten largest clones take up less than 4.5% of the sample. Sequencing was performed on PBMCs from the stem cell graft donor, taken from the stem cell graft. The receptors shown here come from a human donor who donated a stem cell graft to a child with acute myeloid leukemia.

This clonotype was observed a few times. This chain joins TRBV9 and TRBJ2-3, with D possibly being TRBD2 (5 bases). The CDR3 covers 15 residues. V lost 3 bases and J lost 4, with 15 bases in between. Germline loops: CDR1 SGDLS, CDR2 YYNGEE. The CDR3 loop is CASSGTTLSADTQYF. The CDR3 nucleotides read TGTGCCAGCAGCGGCACTACCCTTAGCGCAGATACGCAGTATTTT.

The V and J genes are TRBV10-3 and TRBJ2-7, with a tentative D call TRBD1 (5 bases). The CDR3 loop spans 14 amino acids. Trimming pared 0 bases from V and 2 bases from J, leaving 8 bases between. The germline V gene encodes CDR1 ENHRY and CDR2 SYGVKD. CDR3 region: CAISESGAPYEQYF. The CDR3 DNA is TGTGCCATCAGTGAGTCTGGGGCCCCCTACGAGCAGTACTTC.

The V and J genes are TRBV15 and TRBJ1-1, with D possibly TRBD1 on 6 matching bases. CDR1 is LNHNV, CDR2 YYDKDF, per germline (reference sequence). This CDR3 spans 15 amino acids. Trimming removed 5 bases at V and 4 bases at J, with 17 bases between. The CDR3 region is CATSRGGGGVTEAFF. The CDR3 DNA follows: TGTGCCACCAGCCGAGGGGGAGGGGGGGTCACTGAAGCTTTCTTT. Full variable domain (rest looked up from reference TRBV15 and TRBJ1-1): DAMVIQNPRYQVTQFGKPVTLSCSQTLNHNVMYWYQQKSSQAPKLLFHYYDKDFNNEADTPDNFQSRRPNTSFCFLDIRSPGLGDTAMYLCATSRGGGGVTEAFFGQGTRLTVV.